This TCR beta chain was sequenced in a study of T cells in Graves' hyperthyroidism and ophthalmopathy. Background on the study: At initial diagnosis, before any treatment had begun, peripheral blood was obtained. Regarding the study as a whole: A model of 13 V-J features distinguished ophthalmopathy from stable hyperthyroidism.

The CDR3 extends over 13 amino acids. Germline V lookup: CDR1 KGHSY, CDR2 FQNENV. RNA transcripts yielded amplified TCR beta CDR3 regions. Carried out on the TCR CDR3, a first-round RT-PCR used the HTBI primer set. TCRdb itself ran the multiplex PCR reads through MiXCR, one entry per CDR3 protein. Of about 350,000 distinct CDR3 sequences in the sample, approximately 14% were seen once. As to this clonotype: Its antigen is currently unknown. This may arise from a read error, as a much more abundant clone is one base away.

Sample: blood. The TCR comes from a woman in her 30s with Graves' hyperthyroidism. V and J are TRBV16 and TRBJ1-2; no firm D call. CDR3 loop: CASNQSEGYGYTF. DNA for the CDR3: TGTGCCAGCAACCAATCGGAAGGGTATGGCTACACCTTC. Full variable domain (outside the CDR3, taken from reference TRBV16 and TRBJ1-2): GEEVAQTPKHLVRGEGQKAKLYCAPIKGHSYVFWYQQVLKNEFKFLISFQNENVFDETGMPKERFSAKCLPNSPCSLEIQATKLEDSAVYFCASNQSEGYGYTFGSGTRLTVV.